This entry lists 14 T cell receptor beta chains sequenced from one sample in a study of T cell responses to AZD1222 COVID-19 vaccine. Profiled with immunoSEQ multiplex PCR; TCRdb holds only in-frame clones, not every one. The sample holds about 120,000 clones, under 85% seen once. This specimen consisted of peripheral blood, obtained on day 0 of AZD1222 vaccination. The source of these receptors is an adult in good health.

This rearrangement joins TRBV6-1 to TRBJ2-7; D gene unclear. Trimming cost V 8 bases and J 1 base, with 9 bases left between them. CDR3 length: 12 residues. CDR1 and CDR2 from the germline V gene are MNHNS and SASEGT. CDR3: CASCQASYEQYF. CDR3 coding DNA: TGTGCCAGCTGCCAGGCATCCTACGAGCAGTACTTC.

This clone was seen once. The rearrangement links TRBV3-1 (or the pseudogene TRBV3-2) to TRBJ1-6; tentatively, D is TRBD1 (6 bases). The CDR3 length is 15 residues. Germline V gene data show CDR1 as LGHDT and CDR2 as YNNKEL (reference sequence). V lost 1 base to trimming and J lost 6 bases, with 10 bases between them. The DNA for the CDR3 is TGTGCCAGCAGCCAAGCACCGGGGGCTAATTCACCCCTCCACTTT. Encoded protein: CASSQAPGANSPLHF.

This chain uses TRBV5-1 with TRBJ2-1, with TRBD2 identical over 13 bases. This CDR3 spans 16 amino acids. The junction had 9 bases not matched to a gene; V was cut back by 3 bases and J by 9 bases. The germline CDR1 and CDR2 sequences are SGHRS and YFSETQ. The CDR3 sequence is CASSSSGLAGEGEQFF. CDR3 sequence (DNA): TGCGCCAGCAGCTCGTCAGGACTAGCGGGGGAGGGTGAGCAGTTCTTC.

The rearrangement joins TRBV19 to TRBJ1-6; 10 nucleotides line up with TRBD1. Per the germline V gene, CDR1 is LNHDA and CDR2 is SQIVND (reference sequence). The CDR3 runs to 15 residues. Unmatched junction bases numbered 8, after V lost 5 bases and J lost 10 bases. CDR3 loop: CASSSRDRGGSPLHF. CDR3 sequence (DNA): TGTGCCAGTAGTTCCCGGGACAGGGGAGGGTCACCCCTCCACTTT.

The chain combines TRBV5-1 with TRBJ2-1; 7 bases agree with TRBD1. V was clipped by 0 bases and J by 0 bases; unmatched bases: 0. The CDR3 length is 15 residues. The germline gives CDR1 SGHRS, CDR2 YFSETQ. The CDR3 spells CASSLGQGSYNEQFF. The CDR3 DNA reads TGCGCCAGCAGCTTGGGACAGGGCTCCTACAATGAGCAGTTCTTC.

This clone has more than one count but fewer than ten. The chain carries TRBV6-1 and TRBJ2-3, with TRBD2 identical over 9 bases. CDR1 is MNHNS and CDR2 is SASEGT in the germline V gene. Unmatched junction bases numbered 17, after V lost 4 bases and J lost 9 bases. The CDR3 sequence is 17 residues long. Written as DNA, the CDR3 is TGTGCCAGCAGTGCCCCCTCTCTAGCGGGGTCGGGTGGAACGCAGTATTTT. This sequence encodes CASSAPSLAGSGGTQYF.

This chain links TRBV30 with TRBJ1-2; D unclear. The CDR3 extends over 13 amino acids. The germline V gene has CDR1 GTSNPN and CDR2 SVGIG (reference sequence). V gave up 1 base and J gave up 8 bases, with 14 bases separating them. The CDR3 DNA reads TGTGCCTGGAGTGCCTTAATGGGAAGAGGCTACACCTTC. It specifies CAWSALMGRGYTF.

CDR3 sequence: CASSTHQGPQHF. Written as DNA, the CDR3 is TGTGCCAGCAGTACCCACCAGGGACCCCAGCATTTT. This rearrangement joins TRBV6-2 or TRBV6-3 to TRBJ1-5; TRBD1 might be the D (5 bases). Germline loops: CDR1 MNHEY, CDR2 SVGEGT. This CDR3 region has 12 residues. V was clipped by 5 bases and J by 10 bases, with 12 bases between them.

The chain has TRBV12-3 or TRBV12-4 and TRBJ2-7; 9 bases match TRBD1. Losses at the gene ends were 8 bases for V and 3 bases for J; bases not matched to a gene: 2. This CDR3 is 12 amino acids long. CDR3 region: CASGTGSYEQYF. Written as DNA, the CDR3 is TGTGCCAGCGGGACAGGGAGCTACGAGCAGTACTTC.

This clone was seen a handful of times. The chain has TRBV7-3 and TRBJ2-4, with TRBD1 matching over 8 bases. V lost 5 bases to trimming and J lost 0 bases; unmatched junction nucleotides: 12. Germline loops: CDR1 SGHTA, CDR2 FQGTGA. The CDR3 is 18 amino acids. The CDR3 reads CASSPGTGQGQAKNIQYF. The DNA of the CDR3 is TGTGCCAGCAGCCCCGGGACCGGACAGGGTCAAGCCAAAAACATTCAGTACTTC.

The rearrangement uses TRBV5-6 and TRBJ1-2; D gene unclear. The V end was cut by 4 bases, the J end by 2 bases, with 12 bases between. Per the germline V gene, CDR1 is SGHDT and CDR2 is YYEEEE. The CDR3 is 14 amino acids. The CDR3 loop is CASSGDGRNYGYTF. The CDR3 bases are TGTGCCAGCAGCGGCGATGGACGGAACTATGGCTACACCTTC.

The rearrangement uses TRBV12-5 and TRBJ2-7, with D tentatively TRBD1 (6 bases). V was cut by 1 base and J by 6 bases, with 7 bases left in between. Germline CDR1 is LGHNT and CDR2 is FRNRAP. The CDR3 loop spans 12 amino acids. CDR3 loop: CASGLGRGEQYF. CDR3 DNA: TGTGCTAGTGGTTTGGGCAGGGGCGAGCAGTACTTC.

This chain links TRBV30 with TRBJ1-4, with a tentative D call TRBD1 (5 bases). Germline V gives CDR1 GTSNPN, CDR2 SVGIG (reference sequence). The CDR3 is 15 residues long. Trimming shortened V by 4 bases and J by 4 bases, and 16 bases separated the two germline ends. The CDR3 loop is CAWTQEGTFNEKLFF. The CDR3 DNA follows: TGTGCCTGGACCCAAGAAGGGACTTTTAATGAAAAACTGTTTTTT.

The chain joins TRBV9 to TRBJ1-1; D remains unclear. The CDR3 extends over 13 amino acids. Germline CDR1 SGDLS, CDR2 YYNGEE. V dropped 0 bases and J dropped 3 bases, with 6 bases sitting between them. Written as DNA, the CDR3 is TGTGCCAGCAGCGTAGAGGGTGACACTGAAGCTTTCTTT. Residues: CASSVEGDTEAFF.